This T cell receptor (beta chain) was obtained from a study of shared clonotypes between healthy human individuals (dated by TCRdb to the early 2020s). Some background on the complete study: A couple of women and a few men aged 18 to 49 years were included in the cohort. Leukapheresis yielded between about 0.94 and 10 billion PBMCs per donor. To increase sequencing depth and limit assay-specific biases, TCR repertoire library preparation and sequencing were carried out by different laboratories using diverse techniques. For each donor, three plates each were used for CD4 naive and CD4 memory, two plates were used for CD8 naive, and one plate was used for CD8 memory. To estimate repertoire size and how much clonotype sharing occurs between individuals, the study deeply sequenced the blood TCR repertoires of a handful of healthy adults. Findings and caveats that apply to the study as a whole: Naive subsets generally had larger estimated clonotype richness than memory subsets did. When a handful of donors were compared, the shared fraction of clonotypes was about 5% for naive CD4, around 3.5% for naive CD8, more than 2% for memory CD4, and around 0.37% for memory CD8. Compared with non-shared clonotypes, the clonotypes found in all four sorted-subset donors had higher generation probabilities. Rarefaction of sorted-subset datasets indicated incomplete sequencing despite the large sequencing depth. Sampling was limited to blood, and TCR repertoires in tissue likely differ from TCR repertoires in blood. The small number of donors limited the genetic and exposure-history diversity represented. Pairwise subsampling indicated that sequencing depth was expected to affect the degree of clonotype sharing among donors.

Using the deep immunoSEQ assay, TCR CDR3 regions were amplified from genomic DNA by multiplex PCR. Extracted genomic DNA from each cell subset was distributed evenly across all wells of several immunoSEQ 96-well plates, and each plate was treated as a replicate. For sorted subsets, each replicate PCR was loaded with around 200 ng genomic DNA, equivalent to about 30,000 T cell genomes. The purified libraries were quantified using a Qubit 3.0 fluorometer, sized with a Bioanalyzer 2100, and then quantified again using the KAPA Library Quantification kit. Every immunoSEQ 96-well plate was sequenced on a dedicated single-read 150-cycle Illumina NextSeq 550 flow cell. The paper's data handling went like this. The immunoSEQ output contained only junctional sequences without quality scores, so filtering could not match that applied to full-length reads. Sequences were annotated with PyIR, a Python wrapper for IgBLAST v1.9, using IMGT germline references to assign V/J genes and CDR3. Reads were removed for weak V/J assignments (E-value above 1e-6), missing CDR3, stop codons, out-of-frame junctions, or ambiguous translated residues. V3J clonotypes were defined by identical inferred V gene, J gene, and CDR3 amino acid sequence. The percentage overlap between two repertoires was calculated by dividing the number of shared unique clonotypes by the size of the smaller repertoire. Repertoire richness was assessed with RTK rarefaction, the Chao1 estimator, and Recon v2.1 estimates of unobserved clonotypes. OLGA was used to compute generation probabilities for all TCRbeta clonotypes that the gDNA method yielded from a handful of donors. The immuneACCESS repertoire file appears here via TCRdb, limited to in-frame rearrangements. These files lack a portion of the clones; in checked studies, under half of the deficit traces to unresolved V genes, and the cause of the others is not known. Clone size and V and J calls were adopted from that table, with D and trimming inferred from the DNA. Present in this sample are approximately 1.9 million clones, 80% to 95% of which were seen just once. Under 2% of the sample is taken by the ten largest.

CD8 naive samples consisted of CD45RO-negative cells that were positively selected for CCR7, yielding a CD45RA+CCR7+ population without TemRA cells. The donors were healthy, HIV-negative adults with no recently reported acute infections or vaccinations. Every donor was a Caucasian adult living in Nashville, Tennessee, USA. Blood was obtained by leukapheresis, after which PBMCs were separated by Ficoll-Histopaque density gradient centrifugation and cryopreserved in liquid nitrogen vapor phase. Analytical flow cytometry was used to check the purity and quantity of each magnetically sorted T cell population. From each sorted fraction, genomic DNA was isolated and quantified by UV absorbance on a Nanodrop 2000c. Of note for this clone: It lacks a known antigen. No much larger clonotype is one base removed from it; base qualities were not supplied.

Sequences LGHNA (CDR1) and YSLEER (CDR2) are obtained from the germline V gene. V is reduced by 1 base and J by 0 bases, leaving a spacing of 8 bases between them. There are 15 amino acids in the CDR3, from cysteine to phenylalanine inclusive. Solely the CDR3 DNA is kept, with 45 bases framed from the first base. The chain is made from TRBV4-3 and TRBJ2-3; possibly the D gene is TRBD2, per 5 matching bases. The sample taken for sequencing was naive CD8+ T cells from PBMCs. The cell subset or site label of this sample denotes: CD45RA+CCR7+. The receptor was derived from a man aged 18 to 29 in good health. Some clones in this sample may be carry-over from other donors' samples. The CDR3 corresponds to CASSQAGRSTDTQYF. The nucleotides read TGCGCCAGCAGCCAAGCGGGAAGGAGCACAGATACGCAGTATTTT.